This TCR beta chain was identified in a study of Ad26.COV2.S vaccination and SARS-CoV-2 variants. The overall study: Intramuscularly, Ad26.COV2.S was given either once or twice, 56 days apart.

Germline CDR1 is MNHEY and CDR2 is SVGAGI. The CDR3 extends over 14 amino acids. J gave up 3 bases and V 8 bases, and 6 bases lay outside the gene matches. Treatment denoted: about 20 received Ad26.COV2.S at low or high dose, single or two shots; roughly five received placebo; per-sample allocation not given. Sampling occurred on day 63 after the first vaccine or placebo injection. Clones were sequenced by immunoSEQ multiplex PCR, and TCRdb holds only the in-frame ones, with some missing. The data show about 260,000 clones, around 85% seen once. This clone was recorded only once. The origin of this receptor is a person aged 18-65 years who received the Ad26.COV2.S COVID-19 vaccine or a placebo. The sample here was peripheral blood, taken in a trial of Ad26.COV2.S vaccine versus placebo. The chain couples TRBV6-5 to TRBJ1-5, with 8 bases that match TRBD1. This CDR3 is CASSEQGVNQPQHF. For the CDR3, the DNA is TGTGCCAGCTCTGAACAGGGGGTCAATCAGCCCCAGCATTTT.